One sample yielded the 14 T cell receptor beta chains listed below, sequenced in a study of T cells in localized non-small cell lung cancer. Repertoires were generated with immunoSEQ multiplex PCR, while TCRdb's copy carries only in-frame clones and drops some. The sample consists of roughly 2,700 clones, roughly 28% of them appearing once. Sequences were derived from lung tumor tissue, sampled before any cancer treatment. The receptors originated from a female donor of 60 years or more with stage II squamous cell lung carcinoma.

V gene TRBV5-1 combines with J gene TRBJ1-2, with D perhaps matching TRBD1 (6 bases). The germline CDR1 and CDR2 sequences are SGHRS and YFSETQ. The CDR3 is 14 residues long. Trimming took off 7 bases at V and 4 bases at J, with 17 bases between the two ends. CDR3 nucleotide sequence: TGCGCCAGCCGAAACACGGGGGGCCCCTATGGCTACACCTTC. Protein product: CASRNTGGPYGYTF.

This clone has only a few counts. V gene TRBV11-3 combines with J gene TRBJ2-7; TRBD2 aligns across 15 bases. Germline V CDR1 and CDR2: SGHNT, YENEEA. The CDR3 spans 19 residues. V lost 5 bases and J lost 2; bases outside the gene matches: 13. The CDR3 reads CASSPRPGLAGGMTYEQYF. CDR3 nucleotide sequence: TGTGCCAGCAGCCCTAGACCGGGACTAGCGGGGGGTATGACCTACGAGCAGTACTTC.

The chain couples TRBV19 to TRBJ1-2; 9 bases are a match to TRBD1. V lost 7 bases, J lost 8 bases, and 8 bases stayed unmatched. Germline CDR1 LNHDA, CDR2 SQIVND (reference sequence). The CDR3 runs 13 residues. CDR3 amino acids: CASNRGHDRGYTF. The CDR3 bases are TGTGCCAGTAACAGGGGGCATGATCGGGGCTACACCTTC.

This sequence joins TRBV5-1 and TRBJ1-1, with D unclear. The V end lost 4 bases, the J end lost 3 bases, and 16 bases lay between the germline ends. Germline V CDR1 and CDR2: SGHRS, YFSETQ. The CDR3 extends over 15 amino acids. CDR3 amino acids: CASSQIRFGDTEAFF. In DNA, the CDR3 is TGCGCCAGCAGCCAGATTCGATTTGGTGACACTGAAGCTTTCTTT.

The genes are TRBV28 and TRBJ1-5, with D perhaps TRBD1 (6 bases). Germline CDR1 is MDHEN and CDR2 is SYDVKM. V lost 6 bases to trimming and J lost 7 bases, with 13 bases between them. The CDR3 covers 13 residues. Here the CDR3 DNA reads TGTGCCAGCAGCACCCAGGGGTGGCAGCCCCAGCATTTT. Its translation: CASSTQGWQPQHF. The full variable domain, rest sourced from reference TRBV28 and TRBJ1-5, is DVKVTQSSRYLVKRTGEKVFLECVQDMDHENMFWYRQDPGLGLRLIYFSYDVKMKEKGDIPEGYSVSREKKERFSLILESASTNQTSMYLCASSTQGWQPQHFGDGTRLSIL.

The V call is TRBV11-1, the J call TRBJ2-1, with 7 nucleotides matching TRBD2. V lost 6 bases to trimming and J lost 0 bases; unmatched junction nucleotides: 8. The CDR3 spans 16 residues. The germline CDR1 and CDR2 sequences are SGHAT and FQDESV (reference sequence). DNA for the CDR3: TGTGCCAGCAGACCCCTGTCGGGGGGCTCCTACAATGAGCAGTTCTTC. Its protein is CASRPLSGGSYNEQFF.

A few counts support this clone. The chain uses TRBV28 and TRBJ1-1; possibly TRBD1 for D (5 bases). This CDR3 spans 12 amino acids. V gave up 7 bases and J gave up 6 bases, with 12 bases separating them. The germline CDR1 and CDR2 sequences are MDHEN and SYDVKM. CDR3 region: CASTIGASEAFF. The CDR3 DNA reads TGTGCCAGCACGATCGGGGCGTCTGAAGCTTTCTTT.

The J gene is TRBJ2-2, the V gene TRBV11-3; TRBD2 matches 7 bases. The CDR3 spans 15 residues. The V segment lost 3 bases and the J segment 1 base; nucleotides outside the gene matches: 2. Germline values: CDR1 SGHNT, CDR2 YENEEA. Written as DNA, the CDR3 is TGTGCCAGCAGCTTGGCTAGCGGGAACACCGGGGAGCTGTTTTTT. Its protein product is CASSLASGNTGELFF.

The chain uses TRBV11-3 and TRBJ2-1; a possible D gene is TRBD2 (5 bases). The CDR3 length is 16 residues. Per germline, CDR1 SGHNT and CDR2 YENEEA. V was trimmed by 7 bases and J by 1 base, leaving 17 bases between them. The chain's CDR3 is CASTRSGSRSYNEQFF. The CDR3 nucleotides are TGTGCCAGCACCCGGAGCGGCAGCCGTTCCTACAATGAGCAGTTCTTC. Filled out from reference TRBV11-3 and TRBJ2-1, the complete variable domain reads EAGVVQSPRYKIIEKKQPVAFWCNPISGHNTLYWYLQNLGQGPELLIRYENEEAVDDSQLPKDRFSAERLKGVDSTLKIQPAELGDSAVYLCASTRSGSRSYNEQFFGPGTRLTVL.

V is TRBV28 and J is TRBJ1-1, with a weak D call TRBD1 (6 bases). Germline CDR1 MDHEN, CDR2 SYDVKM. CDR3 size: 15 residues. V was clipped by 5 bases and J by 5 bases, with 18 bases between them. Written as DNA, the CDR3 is TGTGCCAGCAGTCAACCAGGGGCGCTTTTTACTGAAGCTTTCTTT. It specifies CASSQPGALFTEAFF.

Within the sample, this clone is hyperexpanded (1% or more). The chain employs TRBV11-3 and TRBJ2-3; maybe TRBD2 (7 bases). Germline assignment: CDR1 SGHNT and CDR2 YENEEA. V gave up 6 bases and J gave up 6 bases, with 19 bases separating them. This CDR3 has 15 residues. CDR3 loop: CASSLKEGGGDTQYF. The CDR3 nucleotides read TGTGCCAGCAGTCTCAAGGAGGGCGGGGGCGATACGCAGTATTTT.

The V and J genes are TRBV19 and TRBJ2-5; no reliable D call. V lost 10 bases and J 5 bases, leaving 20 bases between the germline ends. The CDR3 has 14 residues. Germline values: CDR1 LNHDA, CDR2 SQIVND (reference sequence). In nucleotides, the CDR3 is TGTGCCAAAGGATCGAAGGAGACCAAGGAGACCCAGTACTTC. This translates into CAKGSKETKETQYF.

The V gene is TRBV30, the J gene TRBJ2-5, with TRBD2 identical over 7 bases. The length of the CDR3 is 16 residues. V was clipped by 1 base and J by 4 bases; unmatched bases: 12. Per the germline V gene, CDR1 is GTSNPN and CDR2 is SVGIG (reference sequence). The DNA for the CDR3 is TGTGCCTGGAGTGATGGTGTAGCGGGTTTACTAGAGACCCAGTACTTC. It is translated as CAWSDGVAGLLETQYF.

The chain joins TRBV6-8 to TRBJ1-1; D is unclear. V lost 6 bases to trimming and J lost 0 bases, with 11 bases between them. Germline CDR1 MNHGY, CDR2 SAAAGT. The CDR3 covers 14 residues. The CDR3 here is CASSQGRMNTEAFF. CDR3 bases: TGTGCCAGCAGCCAAGGCCGGATGAACACTGAAGCTTTCTTT.